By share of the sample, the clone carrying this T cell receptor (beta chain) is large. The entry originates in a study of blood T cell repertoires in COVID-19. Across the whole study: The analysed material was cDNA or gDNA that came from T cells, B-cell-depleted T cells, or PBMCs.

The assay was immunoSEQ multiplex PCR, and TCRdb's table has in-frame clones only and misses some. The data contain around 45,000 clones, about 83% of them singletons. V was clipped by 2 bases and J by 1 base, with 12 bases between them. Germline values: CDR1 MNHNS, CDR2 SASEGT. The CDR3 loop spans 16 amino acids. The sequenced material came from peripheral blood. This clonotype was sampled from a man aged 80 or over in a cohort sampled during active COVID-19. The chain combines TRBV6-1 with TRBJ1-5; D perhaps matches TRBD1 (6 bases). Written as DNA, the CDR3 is TGTGCCAGCAGTGAATTAGGGGGATGGAGCAATCAGCCCCAGCATTTT. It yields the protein CASSELGGWSNQPQHF.